These 18 T cell receptor beta chains were all obtained from the same sample, sequenced in a study of shared clonotypes between healthy human individuals. Data came from immunoSEQ multiplex PCR; TCRdb stores just in-frame clones and leaves some out. The sample records a few million clones, approximately 93% being singletons. Sequencing used naive CD4+ T cells from PBMCs. Indicated subset: CD45RA+ positively selected. The receptor source for this set is a man in his late teens or twenties in good health. Some clones in this sample may be carry-over from other donors' samples.

J is TRBJ2-7 and V is TRBV7-9; D not certain. CDR3 size: 12 residues. Germline values: CDR1 SEHNR, CDR2 FQNEAQ (reference sequence). V lost 3 bases, J lost 6 bases, and 9 bases lay in between. Written as DNA, the CDR3 is TGTGCCAGCAGCTTTAGTCCGGTCGAGCAGTACTTC. Its translation is CASSFSPVEQYF.

The chain couples TRBV29-1 to TRBJ2-7; 12 bases line up with TRBD1. The CDR3 extends over 15 amino acids. The V gene's germline CDR1 is SQVTM and CDR2 ANQGSEA. The V segment lost 3 bases and the J segment 5 bases; nucleotides outside the gene matches: 8. The CDR3 loop reads CSVDGPGTGGHEQYF. Here the CDR3 DNA reads TGCAGCGTTGACGGACCCGGGACAGGGGGCCACGAGCAGTACTTC.

Details on this clone: This CDR3 is also generated by other DNA sequences in the sample. The J gene is TRBJ2-5, the V gene TRBV14; D not certain. Germline V lookup: CDR1 SGHDN, CDR2 FVKESK. V lost 1 base, J lost 5 bases, and 5 bases lay in between. This CDR3 is built from 12 residues. CDR3 sequence (DNA): TGTGCCAGCAGCCAAGCTTGGGAGACCCAGTACTTC. It specifies CASSQAWETQYF.

The count of this clone is one. This chain joins TRBV2 and TRBJ2-7, with D perhaps matching TRBD2 (6 bases). The CDR3 totals 14 residues. Germline lookup yields CDR1 SNHLY and CDR2 FYNNEI. The V and J ends lost 3 bases and 2 bases respectively, with 11 bases between them. This CDR3 is CASSDWRDPYEQYF. DNA of the CDR3: TGTGCCAGCAGTGACTGGCGGGATCCCTACGAGCAGTACTTC.

This clone has only one observation. V gene TRBV5-1 combines with J gene TRBJ2-3; 11 bases fit TRBD1. The CDR3 runs to 15 residues. The trim removed 4 bases at V and 3 bases at J, leaving 4 bases unmatched. In germline, CDR1 is SGHRS, CDR2 YFSETQ. The CDR3 region is CASSPGQGATDTQYF. The CDR3 DNA reads as TGCGCCAGCAGCCCCGGACAGGGGGCAACAGATACGCAGTATTTT.

Comments on this clone: Other DNA sequences of this sample code for an identical CDR3. J is TRBJ1-5 and V is TRBV9, with 10 bases identical to TRBD1. V lost 3 bases, J lost 4 bases, and 4 bases stayed unmatched. This CDR3 contains 15 residues. Germline CDR1 reads SGDLS; CDR2 reads YYNGEE. CDR3 nucleotides: TGTGCCAGCAGCGGCCCGGGACAGGGGAATCAGCCCCAGCATTTT. Translated, it gives CASSGPGQGNQPQHF.

This chain joins TRBV9 and TRBJ2-5, with 9 bases matching TRBD2. Germline V CDR1 and CDR2: SGDLS, YYNGEE. CDR3 length: 16 amino acids. J was trimmed by 5 bases and V by 0 bases; bases with no gene match: 8. As DNA, the CDR3 is TGTGCCAGCAGCGTAGACGTAGCGGGAGCGGGGGAGACCCAGTACTTC. Residues: CASSVDVAGAGETQYF. Based on the CDR3 plus reference TRBV9 and TRBJ2-5, the full variable domain is DSGVTQTPKHLITATGQRVTLRCSPRSGDLSVYWYQQSLDQGLQFLIQYYNGEERAKGNILERFSAQQFPDLHSELNLSSLELGDSALYFCASSVDVAGAGETQYFGPGTRLLVL.

This clone was detected a few times. This chain links TRBV28 with TRBJ1-1; D remains ambiguous. The CDR3 has 12 residues. Trimming stripped 3 bases from V and 10 bases from J, with 12 bases between. Germline-derived CDR1 and CDR2 are MDHEN and SYDVKM. The CDR3 loop reads CASSFGPEGAFF. The DNA for the CDR3 is TGTGCCAGCAGTTTCGGTCCGGAGGGAGCTTTCTTT.

The rearrangement uses TRBV6-1 and TRBJ1-1, with D uncertain. This CDR3 spans 13 amino acids. Germline V gives CDR1 MNHNS, CDR2 SASEGT. V gave up 5 bases and J gave up 3 bases, with 10 bases separating them. The CDR3 nucleotides are TGTGCCAGCAGTAAACTTATTCACACTGAAGCTTTCTTT. Protein: CASSKLIHTEAFF.

This chain uses TRBV5-4 with TRBJ2-1; tentatively, D is TRBD2 (5 bases). Deletions cut 4 bases from V and 0 bases from J, with 17 bases between. Germline V gene sequence: CDR1 SGHNT, CDR2 YYREEE (reference sequence). The CDR3 is made up of 17 amino acids. DNA for the CDR3: TGTGCCAGCAGCCGGGCGGAGCGGAGGAGCTCCTACAATGAGCAGTTCTTC. This codes for CASSRAERRSSYNEQFF.

The genes are TRBV19 and TRBJ2-5; D unclear. The germline CDR1 and CDR2 sequences are LNHDA and SQIVND (reference sequence). V shed 2 bases and J shed 3 bases, with 7 bases lying between them. This CDR3 is built from 13 residues. This CDR3 reads CASSILGKETQYF. The CDR3 DNA is TGTGCCAGTAGTATACTTGGGAAAGAGACCCAGTACTTC.

This clone was picked up one time. The chain uses TRBV6-5 and TRBJ2-7; 8 positions match TRBD2. Unmatched junction bases numbered 11, after V lost 6 bases and J lost 7 bases. This CDR3 is 14 amino acids long. Germline lookup yields CDR1 MNHEY and CDR2 SVGAGI. CDR3 in amino acids: CASRSSGYHGEQYF. CDR3 nucleotides: TGTGCCAGCAGGTCTAGCGGGTATCACGGAGAGCAGTACTTC.

This chain connects TRBV7-2 to TRBJ2-2; TRBD2 might be the D (5 bases). Between the trimmed V and J ends, which lost 1 base and 1 base, there was a span of 7 bases. The CDR3 has 15 amino acids. Looked up from germline, CDR1 is SGHTA and CDR2 is FQGNSA. The DNA of the CDR3 is TGTGCCAGCAGCTTAGAGCGGTTGAACACCGGGGAGCTGTTTTTT. Protein product: CASSLERLNTGELFF.

The J gene is TRBJ1-5, the V gene TRBV6-1; tentative D call: TRBD1 (5 bases). With 1 base removed from V and 6 bases from J, the gap between germline ends came to 10 bases. The CDR3 runs to 14 residues. From germline, CDR1 is MNHNS and CDR2 SASEGT. The CDR3 sequence: CASSEVGESQPQHF. The DNA for the CDR3 is TGTGCCAGCAGTGAAGTAGGGGAAAGTCAGCCCCAGCATTTT.

About this clone itself: The sample carries other DNA sequences with the same CDR3. The V gene is TRBV18, the J gene TRBJ2-3; no clear D. CDR1 is KGHSH, CDR2 LQKENI, per germline. This CDR3 contains 14 residues. V was cut by 1 base and J by 3 bases, with 8 bases left in between. The CDR3 DNA is TGTGCCAGCTCACCACTCAGCAGGACAGATACGCAGTATTTT. Translated: CASSPLSRTDTQYF.

The chain employs TRBV11-3 and TRBJ2-1, with 10 bases lining up with TRBD2. Germline trimming cut 5 bases from V and 7 bases from J; bases unmatched to any gene: 14. Germline V gives CDR1 SGHNT, CDR2 YENEEA. The CDR3 length is 17 residues. CDR3 protein: CASSTSLGLAGVNEQFF. DNA of the CDR3: TGTGCCAGCAGCACAAGCCTGGGGCTAGCGGGAGTTAATGAGCAGTTCTTC.

This chain connects TRBV6-1 to TRBJ1-2; TRBD1 might be the D (5 bases). CDR1 is MNHNS, CDR2 SASEGT, per germline. The CDR3 is made up of 13 amino acids. Trimming took 4 bases from V and 4 from J, leaving 10 bases between them. CDR3 coding DNA: TGTGCCAGCAGTGTCCCGGGGGGCTATGGCTACACCTTC. Protein product: CASSVPGGYGYTF.

This chain joins TRBV10-3 and TRBJ2-7; tentatively, D is TRBD2 (6 bases). The germline V gene encodes CDR1 ENHRY and CDR2 SYGVKD. The CDR3 covers 11 residues. V lost 4 bases and J lost 6, with 7 bases in between. CDR3 DNA: TGTGCCATCAGTGGGGGGGTCGAGCAGTACTTC. Its protein is CAISGGVEQYF.